These T cell receptor beta chains were read from a single sample in a study of blood T cell repertoires in COVID-19. Clones were read by immunoSEQ multiplex PCR, and TCRdb kept only the in-frame ones, dropping some. The sample records around 130,000 clones, over 75% being singletons. The sequenced sample was peripheral blood. The source of these receptors is a man aged 55-75 years with acute or convalescent COVID-19. Both conserved end residues are part of each CDR3. D genes are given only for firm matches.

J gene: TRBJ1-1
V gene: TRBV5-1
D gene: -
CDR3 protein: CASSLLGGRTEAFF

J gene: TRBJ2-2
V gene: TRBV5-6
D gene: -
CDR3 protein: CASNGGPGELFF

J gene: TRBJ1-5
V gene: TRBV2
D gene: TRBD1
CDR3 protein: CASSLSPGQSNQPQHF

J gene: TRBJ2-5
V gene: TRBV7-9
D gene: -
CDR3 protein: CASSTGLGAETQYF

J gene: TRBJ1-2
V gene: TRBV21-1
D gene: -
CDR3 protein: CASSIHRGRGYTF

J gene: TRBJ2-1
V gene: TRBV5-1
D gene: TRBD2
CDR3 protein: CASSLREVWNEQFF

J gene: TRBJ2-7
V gene: TRBV7-2
D gene: TRBD2
CDR3 protein: CASSLEAGDQYEQYF

J gene: TRBJ1-2
V gene: TRBV6-5
D gene: -
CDR3 protein: CASRITGSGYTF

J gene: TRBJ2-2
V gene: TRBV30
D gene: -
CDR3 protein: CAWSDGRHTGELFF

J gene: TRBJ2-2
V gene: TRBV5-5
D gene: -
CDR3 protein: CASSPAGTTGELFF

J gene: TRBJ1-6
V gene: TRBV5-1
D gene: TRBD1
CDR3 protein: CASSDRERSPLHF

J gene: TRBJ2-7
V gene: TRBV12-3/TRBV12-4
D gene: TRBD1
CDR3 protein: CASSWDRDYEQYF

J gene: TRBJ1-5
V gene: TRBV28
D gene: TRBD1
CDR3 protein: CASRSDRGHNQPQHF

J gene: TRBJ2-3
V gene: TRBV12-3/TRBV12-4
D gene: -
CDR3 protein: CASSLGEDTQYF

J gene: TRBJ1-5
V gene: TRBV10-3
D gene: TRBD1
CDR3 protein: CAISEGDRGGQPQHF

J gene: TRBJ2-1
V gene: TRBV4-1
D gene: -
CDR3 protein: CASSQARDSSYNEQFF

J gene: TRBJ2-3
V gene: TRBV2
D gene: TRBD1
CDR3 protein: CASSEQGAGDTQYF

J gene: TRBJ2-1
V gene: TRBV7-9
D gene: -
CDR3 protein: CASSFTGEQFF

J gene: TRBJ2-1
V gene: TRBV7-7
D gene: TRBD2
CDR3 protein: CASSLSGSGTSLHEQFF

J gene: TRBJ1-1
V gene: TRBV5-1
D gene: -
CDR3 protein: CASSFVGGHTEAFF

J gene: TRBJ1-6
V gene: TRBV7-8
D gene: -
CDR3 protein: CASSPQGRQTNSPLHF

J gene: TRBJ2-5
V gene: TRBV4-1
D gene: -
CDR3 protein: CASSQGPVQETQYF

J gene: TRBJ2-2
V gene: TRBV9
D gene: -
CDR3 protein: CASSEKWVGHGELFF

J gene: TRBJ2-7
V gene: TRBV5-1
D gene: TRBD2
CDR3 protein: CASSLAERGTYEQYF

J gene: TRBJ2-2
V gene: TRBV11-2
D gene: -
CDR3 protein: CASSSLAVNTGELFF

J gene: TRBJ2-3
V gene: TRBV7-3
D gene: TRBD2
CDR3 protein: CASSLGGLAGGDTQYF

J gene: TRBJ2-1
V gene: TRBV5-4
D gene: -
CDR3 protein: CASSSPPDNEQFF

J gene: TRBJ2-5
V gene: TRBV5-1
D gene: TRBD2
CDR3 protein: CASSRGTSGRETQYF

J gene: TRBJ2-7
V gene: TRBV29-1
D gene: TRBD1
CDR3 protein: CSVVPQGATYEQYF

J gene: TRBJ2-4
V gene: TRBV11-2
D gene: -
CDR3 protein: CASSFDLEGAKNIQYF

J gene: TRBJ2-5
V gene: TRBV24-1
D gene: -
CDR3 protein: CATSDPGQETQYF

J gene: TRBJ2-7
V gene: TRBV28
D gene: TRBD1
CDR3 protein: CASSLLTGDSYEQYF

J gene: TRBJ1-2
V gene: TRBV30
D gene: TRBD1
CDR3 protein: CASEGQRIYGYTF

J gene: TRBJ1-2
V gene: TRBV28
D gene: -
CDR3 protein: CASSPPDREYGYTF

J gene: TRBJ2-1
V gene: TRBV29-1
D gene: -
CDR3 protein: CSAKDTEQFF